This T cell receptor beta chain was documented in a study of T cell responses to AZD1222 COVID-19 vaccine. Study results and caveats: Among the donors, most were white British and more were female, and clonal diversity was possibly underestimated.

Comments on this clone: Its target is unknown.

The CDR3 covers 15 residues. Per germline, CDR1 SGDLS and CDR2 YYNGEE. V was pared by 2 bases and J by 0 bases, with 6 bases between. Generated by immunoSEQ multiplex PCR, the TCRdb table keeps only in-frame clones and is missing some. The sample has about 150,000 clones, 90% to 95% seen once; the top ten hold roughly 1.2%. The source was peripheral blood, collected on day 0 of AZD1222 vaccination. The V and J genes are TRBV9 and TRBJ2-6, with D unclear. The origin of this receptor is an adult in good health. The CDR3 loop is CASSVGSSGANVLTF. The CDR3 coding sequence is TGTGCCAGCAGCGTTGGAAGCTCTGGGGCCAACGTCCTGACTTTC.